This T cell receptor (beta chain) was identified in a study of blood T cell repertoires in COVID-19. Looked up from germline, CDR1 is SGHVS and CDR2 is FQNEAQ. This CDR3 has 14 amino acids. V lost 3 bases and J 9 bases, leaving 12 bases between the germline ends. Under the authors' procedure: The authors estimated nucleated cell counts from reference gene primer amplification. Sequenced by immunoSEQ multiplex PCR; TCRdb stores in-frame clones only, minus some. V and J calls and clone size follow that table, whereas D and trimming were derived from the DNA. The data show roughly 300,000 clones, approximately 91% seen once. Seattle researchers signed up patients amid active infection and tracked them longitudinally.

The chain links TRBV7-8 to TRBJ1-6; D may be TRBD1 (6 bases). The sequence was obtained from a woman in her twenties or thirties with COVID-19, enrolled during active disease. Sequenced material: peripheral blood. CDR3 DNA sequence: TGTGCCAGCAGCTTGTCGGACAGATTTTCACCCCTCCACTTT. Its translation: CASSLSDRFSPLHF.